These 31 T cell receptor beta chains were all obtained from the same sample, sequenced in a study of response to subunit inactivated influenza vaccine. TCRdb used MiXCR to reprocess the RT-PCR reads, holding one entry per CDR3 protein. This table holds about 650,000 distinct CDR3 sequences, about 14% found once. This material consisted of PBMCs from blood, taken 14 to 15 days before vaccination. The origin of the receptors is a man between 45 and 60 years old who received an inactivated influenza vaccine.

This clonotype was counted once. The chain carries TRBV12-3 or TRBV12-4 and TRBJ1-2; TRBD1 aligns across 8 bases. J lost 7 bases, V lost 6 bases, and 10 bases had no gene match. The CDR3 length is 14 residues. The CDR3 DNA reads TGTGCCAGCAGCTTAACCGGACAGGGTAGTGGCTACACCTTC. Translation: CASSLTGQGSGYTF.

V is TRBV7-8 and J is TRBJ2-1; 8 bases are shared with TRBD2. In germline, CDR1 is SGHVS, CDR2 FQNEAQ. CDR3 length equals 15 residues. Germline trimming cut 1 base from V and 6 bases from J; bases unmatched to any gene: 5. CDR3 sequence reads: CASSLGSGGVNEQFF. The CDR3 nucleotides are TGTGCCAGCAGCTTAGGATCCGGGGGGGTCAATGAGCAGTTCTTC.

Only a few counts were recorded for this clonotype. V is TRBV4-2 and J is TRBJ2-3; no clear D. CDR1 and CDR2 from the germline V gene are LGHNA and YNFKEQ. V was trimmed by 0 bases and J by 0 bases, leaving 7 bases between them. The CDR3 is made up of 15 amino acids. CDR3 region: CASSQDGPSTDTQYF. CDR3 in DNA: TGTGCCAGCAGCCAAGATGGTCCGAGCACAGATACGCAGTATTTT.

The rearrangement uses TRBV2 and TRBJ1-5; the match to TRBD1 covers 9 bases. CDR1 is SNHLY, CDR2 FYNNEI, per germline. Trimming cost V 8 bases and J 7 bases; bases outside gene matches: 9. The CDR3 has 14 amino acids. The DNA for the CDR3 is TGTGCCAGCGGACAAGGACAGGGGAACCAGCCCCAGCATTTT. It codes for CASGQGQGNQPQHF.

For the CDR3, the DNA is TGTGCCAGCAGTGGTAGGGGAGAGCGGACTGAAGCTTTCTTT. Translating it yields CASSGRGERTEAFF. The chain combines TRBV6-1 with TRBJ1-1; tentatively, D is TRBD1 (5 bases). This CDR3 is built from 14 residues. Germline loops: CDR1 MNHNS, CDR2 SASEGT. Trimming stripped 4 bases from V and 5 bases from J, with 14 bases between.

This clonotype was detected a few times. The J gene is TRBJ2-7, the V gene TRBV29-1; 8 bases align to TRBD1. CDR1 is SQVTM, CDR2 ANQGSEA, per germline. J gave up 3 bases and V 7 bases, and 5 bases lay outside the gene matches. The CDR3 length is 12 residues. The CDR3 loop reads CSGGTGIYEQYF. Here the CDR3 DNA reads TGCAGCGGAGGGACAGGCATCTACGAGCAGTACTTC.

The sample holds many counts of this clonotype. The gene calls are TRBV5-6 and TRBJ2-1; no firm D call. V dropped 3 bases and J dropped 5 bases, with 18 bases sitting between them. CDR1 is SGHDT and CDR2 is YYEEEE in the germline V gene. This CDR3 contains 16 residues. The CDR3 coding sequence is TGTGCCAGCAGCTCCTATGGGCGCCGATATAACAATGAGCAGTTCTTC. Its protein product is CASSSYGRRYNNEQFF.

The rearrangement links TRBV29-1 to TRBJ2-7, with 7 bases fitting TRBD1. Germline values: CDR1 SQVTM, CDR2 ANQGSEA. The CDR3 spans 12 residues. V shed 8 bases and J 5 bases; nucleotides not matched to a gene: 9. CDR3 nucleotide sequence: TGCAGCATAATACAGGGGATCGACGAGCAGTACTTC. Protein: CSIIQGIDEQYF.

V and J are TRBV7-9 and TRBJ2-3; 7 nucleotides agree with TRBD2. From germline, CDR1 is SEHNR and CDR2 FQNEAQ (reference sequence). The CDR3 sequence is 15 residues long. The V gene end was trimmed by 2 bases and the J gene end by 3 bases; junction bases not matched to a gene: 5. CDR3 residues: CASSLSRAGTDTQYF. The DNA for the CDR3 is TGTGCCAGCAGCTTATCCCGAGCGGGGACAGATACGCAGTATTTT.

The table lists this clonotype with a few counts. The chain employs TRBV7-2 and TRBJ2-1, with D unresolved. Germline CDR1 SGHTA, CDR2 FQGNSA. Trimming stripped 2 bases from V and 5 bases from J, with 19 bases between. This CDR3 is 17 amino acids long. The CDR3 here is CASSLLALSSINNEQFF. In DNA, the CDR3 is TGTGCCAGCAGCTTACTCGCACTCTCCTCGATCAACAATGAGCAGTTCTTC.

In its sample, this clonotype was seen a few times. V and J are TRBV10-3 and TRBJ1-1; the D is unclear. Germline lookup yields CDR1 ENHRY and CDR2 SYGVKD. Between the trimmed V and J ends, which lost 3 bases and 5 bases, there was a span of 10 bases. This CDR3 contains 13 residues. CDR3 bases: TGTGCCATCAGTGAACTCAGCGGTACTGAAGCTTTCTTT. Translated, it gives CAISELSGTEAFF.

The rearrangement uses TRBV6-1 and TRBJ2-5; D remains unclear. V lost 6 bases and J lost 6, with 17 bases in between. The CDR3 runs to 14 residues. CDR1 is MNHNS, CDR2 SASEGT, per germline. CDR3 sequence: CASRRTDRWQTQYF. The CDR3 bases are TGTGCCAGCAGAAGAACCGACCGTTGGCAGACCCAGTACTTC.

The chain uses TRBV7-6 and TRBJ2-5; 10 bases match TRBD1. The CDR3 totals 14 residues. Germline-derived CDR1 and CDR2 are SGHVS and FNYEAQ. J gave up 5 bases and V 5 bases, and 5 bases lay outside the gene matches. The CDR3 loop reads CASSVGQGRETQYF. CDR3 in DNA: TGTGCCAGCAGCGTGGGACAGGGGAGGGAGACCCAGTACTTC.

V and J are TRBV20-1 and TRBJ2-7; 13 bases map to TRBD2. V shed 6 bases and J 2 bases; nucleotides not matched to a gene: 1. The CDR3 runs to 13 residues. CDR1 is DFQATT, CDR2 SNEGSKA, per germline (reference sequence). The CDR3 region has the DNA TGCAGTGCAGGGACTAGCGGGACCTACGAGCAGTACTTC. It translates to CSAGTSGTYEQYF.

Turning to this clonotype: One base away lies a much larger clone, so this may be a sequencing read error. This chain connects TRBV4-2 to TRBJ2-7; TRBD1 agrees at 8 bases. Trimming took 2 bases from V and 6 from J; bases not matched to a gene: 12. The CDR3 consists of 16 residues. CDR1 and CDR2 (germline): LGHNA, YNFKEQ. CDR3 protein: CASSQLTGGKDFEQYF. DNA of the CDR3: TGTGCCAGCAGCCAACTTACAGGGGGTAAGGACTTCGAGCAGTACTTC.

In this sample, this clonotype turned up a few times. This chain joins TRBV7-2 and TRBJ2-5, with 7 bases identical to TRBD1. The trim removed 5 bases at V and 5 bases at J, leaving 11 bases unmatched. Germline lookup yields CDR1 SGHTA and CDR2 FQGNSA. The CDR3 totals 15 residues. The CDR3: CASSLLTGTHETQYF. CDR3 coding DNA: TGTGCCAGCAGCCTACTGACAGGGACCCACGAGACCCAGTACTTC.

In this sample, this clonotype turned up a few times. The V call is TRBV6-9, the J call TRBJ1-1, with D uncertain. In germline, CDR1 is MNHGY, CDR2 SVAAGI. Between the trimmed V and J ends, which lost 1 base and 8 bases, there was a span of 5 bases. This CDR3 comprises 11 residues. CDR3 in amino acids: CASSYFLEAFF. The DNA of the CDR3 is TGTGCCAGCAGTTATTTTCTAGAAGCTTTCTTT.

This clonotype was seen only a few times. The chain is built from TRBV6-2 or TRBV6-3 and TRBJ2-4, with D possibly matching TRBD2 (6 bases). The CDR3 has 16 residues. Deletions cut 5 bases from V and 0 bases from J, with 14 bases between. CDR1 and CDR2 (germline): MNHEY, SVGEGT. The DNA of the CDR3 is TGTGCCAGCAGTCCTATGCGGGAAGAAGCCAAAAACATTCAGTACTTC. Translating it yields CASSPMREEAKNIQYF.

V usage is TRBV5-1 and J usage is TRBJ2-3; 9 bases line up with TRBD2. The V gene end was trimmed by 2 bases and the J gene end by 4 bases; junction bases not matched to a gene: 8. The CDR3 covers 16 residues. Per the germline V gene, CDR1 is SGHRS and CDR2 is YFSETQ. CDR3 in DNA: TGCGCCAGCAGCTTTCTGGTAGCGGGGGTGGCAGATACGCAGTATTTT. It codes for CASSFLVAGVADTQYF.

This clonotype was observed a handful of times. The gene calls are TRBV3-1 and TRBJ2-1, with 7 bases that match TRBD2. The V and J ends lost 6 bases and 9 bases, in that order; junction bases with no gene match: 5. This CDR3 has 12 amino acids. Germline V gives CDR1 LGHDT, CDR2 YNNKEL (reference sequence). The CDR3 nucleotides read TGTGCCAGCAGGGGGGGGTCCGCTGAGCAGTTCTTC. It is translated as CASRGGSAEQFF.

This clonotype turned up a few times. This chain connects TRBV28 to TRBJ2-7; 7 positions agree with TRBD2. V lost 6 bases to trimming and J lost 2 bases; unmatched junction nucleotides: 10. CDR3 length equals 15 residues. Germline V CDR1 and CDR2: MDHEN, SYDVKM. CDR3 nucleotide sequence: TGTGCCAGCAGGACCGGGGCTAGCGGAACCTACGAGCAGTACTTC. This codes for CASRTGASGTYEQYF.

This clonotype was counted ten times or more. This chain connects TRBV28 to TRBJ2-2; 11 nucleotides align to TRBD2. J gave up 1 base and V 6 bases, and 4 bases lay outside the gene matches. This CDR3 comprises 16 residues. From germline, CDR1 is MDHEN and CDR2 SYDVKM. The CDR3 sequence is CASSPTSGENTGELFF. CDR3 bases: TGTGCCAGCAGCCCGACTAGCGGGGAGAACACCGGGGAGCTGTTTTTT.

The J gene is TRBJ1-1, the V gene TRBV11-2; the D gene is possibly TRBD1 (6 bases). Germline CDR1 is SGHAT and CDR2 is FQNNGV. The CDR3 has 13 amino acids. Trimming left V 0 bases short and J 7 bases short, with 9 bases between. CDR3 protein: CASSLDRGYEAFF. CDR3 DNA sequence: TGTGCCAGCAGCTTAGATAGGGGGTATGAAGCTTTCTTT.

The chain couples TRBV14 to TRBJ2-3, with D perhaps matching TRBD2 (6 bases). Germline V gives CDR1 SGHDN, CDR2 FVKESK. The CDR3 loop spans 14 amino acids. Between the trimmed V and J ends, which lost 2 bases and 6 bases, there was a span of 12 bases. The CDR3 protein is CASSQPRERDTQYF. In nucleotides, the CDR3 is TGTGCCAGCAGCCAACCCCGGGAGCGTGATACGCAGTATTTT.

This chain connects TRBV25-1 to TRBJ2-1; 8 bases align to TRBD1. This CDR3 is 15 amino acids long. The junction had 12 bases not matched to a gene; V was cut back by 6 bases and J by 8 bases. Germline CDR1 MGHDK, CDR2 SYGVNS. CDR3 amino acids: CASSETGVLVHEQFF. The CDR3 DNA follows: TGTGCCAGCAGCGAGACAGGGGTTCTAGTCCATGAGCAGTTCTTC.

The chain combines TRBV7-6 with TRBJ2-7; D remains unclear. The germline V gene encodes CDR1 SGHVS and CDR2 FNYEAQ. The CDR3 totals 15 residues. Trimming shortened V by 1 base and J by 2 bases, and 12 bases separated the two germline ends. CDR3 sequence (DNA): TGTGCCAGCAGCTTAGGGTCTACGGTGGCCTACGAGCAGTACTTC. It is translated as CASSLGSTVAYEQYF.

About this clonotype itself: A much larger clone differs from this one at a single base, so this may be a read error. This chain connects TRBV9 to TRBJ2-2; maybe TRBD2 (6 bases). CDR3 size: 15 residues. Trimming removed 3 bases at V and 6 bases at J, with 15 bases between. The germline V gene has CDR1 SGDLS and CDR2 YYNGEE. CDR3: CASSAFGGSAGELFF. In DNA, the CDR3 is TGTGCCAGCAGCGCCTTCGGAGGGTCAGCCGGGGAGCTGTTTTTT.

This sequence joins TRBV10-3 and TRBJ2-5; D uncertain. Germline V gene data show CDR1 as ENHRY and CDR2 as SYGVKD. Trimming left V 2 bases short and J 2 bases short, with 6 bases between. This CDR3 comprises 13 residues. The CDR3 nucleotides read TGTGCCATCAGTGAGGGGCTACAAGAGACCCAGTACTTC. It is translated as CAISEGLQETQYF.

V gene TRBV27 combines with J gene TRBJ2-7, with unresolved D. Trimming took 0 bases from V and 4 from J, leaving 10 bases between them. Germline assignment: CDR1 MNHEY and CDR2 SMNVEV (reference sequence). The CDR3 sequence is 14 residues long. CDR3 DNA sequence: TGTGCCAGCAGTTTATCCCCTCGGGCTTACGAGCAGTACTTC. Translated, it gives CASSLSPRAYEQYF.

This clonotype was counted a few times. The chain uses TRBV20-1 and TRBJ2-3, with D hard to call. CDR1 DFQATT and CDR2 SNEGSKA come from the germline V gene (reference sequence). Trimming cost V 0 bases and J 4 bases, with 5 bases left between them. The CDR3 is 12 amino acids. CDR3: CSARDTADTQYF. The DNA for the CDR3 is TGCAGTGCTAGAGACACCGCAGATACGCAGTATTTT.

The CDR3 nucleotides are TGTGCCAGCTCAGACAAGGAGGACTCTGGGGCCAACGTCCTGACTTTC. Residues: CASSDKEDSGANVLTF. The chain carries TRBV19 and TRBJ2-6; D may be TRBD2 (5 bases). V was cut by 9 bases and J by 0 bases, with 15 bases left in between. In germline, CDR1 is LNHDA, CDR2 SQIVND (reference sequence). The length of the CDR3 is 16 residues.